This entry describes one T cell receptor beta chain. Germline CDR1 MNHEY, CDR2 SMNVEV (reference sequence). The CDR3 has 16 amino acids. J lost 1 base, V lost 5 bases, and 4 bases had no gene match. Authors' methods: Researchers report that nucleated cell counts were estimated from reference gene primer amplification. The method was immunoSEQ multiplex PCR; TCRdb's version includes in-frame clones alone and lacks a portion of them. The V and J calls and the clone size are those of that table, but D and trimming were determined from the DNA. The sample records about 140,000 clones, around nine tenths being singletons. This entry belongs to a study of blood T cell repertoires in COVID-19. Study in general: COVID-19 samples from acute and convalescent phases originated in the United States, Italy and Spain. The analysed material was cDNA or gDNA that came from T cells, B-cell-depleted T cells, or PBMCs.

This TCR came from a human donor in a cohort sampled during active COVID-19. The sequenced material came from peripheral blood. V is TRBV27 and J is TRBJ2-5; 13 bases map to TRBD2. The CDR3 spells CASSPRLAGGQETQYF. In nucleotides, the CDR3 is TGTGCCAGCAGTCCTCGACTAGCGGGGGGCCAAGAGACCCAGTACTTC.